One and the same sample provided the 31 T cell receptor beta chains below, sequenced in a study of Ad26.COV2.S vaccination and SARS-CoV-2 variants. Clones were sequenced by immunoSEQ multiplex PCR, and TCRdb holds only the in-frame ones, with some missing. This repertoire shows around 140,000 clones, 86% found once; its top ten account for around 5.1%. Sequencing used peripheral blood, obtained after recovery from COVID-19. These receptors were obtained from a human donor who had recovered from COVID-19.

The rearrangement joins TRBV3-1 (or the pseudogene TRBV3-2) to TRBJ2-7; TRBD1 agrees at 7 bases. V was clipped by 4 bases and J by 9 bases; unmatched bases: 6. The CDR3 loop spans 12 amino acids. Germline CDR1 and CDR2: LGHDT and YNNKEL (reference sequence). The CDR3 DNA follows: TGTGCCAGCAGCCCTCGACAGGGATTGCAGTACTTC. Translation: CASSPRQGLQYF.

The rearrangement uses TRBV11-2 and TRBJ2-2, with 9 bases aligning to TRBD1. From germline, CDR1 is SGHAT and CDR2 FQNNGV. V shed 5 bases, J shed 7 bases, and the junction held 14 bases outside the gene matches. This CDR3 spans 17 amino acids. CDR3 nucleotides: TGTGCCAGCAGCGTCGGAACGGGACAGGGCGGACACGGGGAGCTGTTTTTT. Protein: CASSVGTGQGGHGELFF.

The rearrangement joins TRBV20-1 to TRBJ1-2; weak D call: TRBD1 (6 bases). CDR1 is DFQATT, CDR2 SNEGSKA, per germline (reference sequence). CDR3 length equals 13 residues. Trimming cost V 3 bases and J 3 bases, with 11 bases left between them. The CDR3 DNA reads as TGCAGTGCTAGTCCCAGGGGCGACTATGGCTACACCTTC. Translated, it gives CSASPRGDYGYTF.

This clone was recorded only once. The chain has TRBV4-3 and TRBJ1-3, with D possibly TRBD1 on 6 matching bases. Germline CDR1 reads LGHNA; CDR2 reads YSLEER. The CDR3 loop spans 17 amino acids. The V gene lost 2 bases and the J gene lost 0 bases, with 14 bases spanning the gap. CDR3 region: CASSQLSRGFSGNTIYF. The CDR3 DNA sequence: TGCGCCAGCAGCCAACTGTCCAGGGGCTTCTCTGGAAACACCATATATTTT.

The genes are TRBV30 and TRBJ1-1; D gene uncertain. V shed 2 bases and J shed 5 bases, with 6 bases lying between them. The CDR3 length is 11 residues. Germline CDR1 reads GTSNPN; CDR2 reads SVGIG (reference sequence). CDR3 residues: CAWSIRTEAFF. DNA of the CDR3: TGTGCCTGGAGTATCCGAACTGAAGCTTTCTTT.

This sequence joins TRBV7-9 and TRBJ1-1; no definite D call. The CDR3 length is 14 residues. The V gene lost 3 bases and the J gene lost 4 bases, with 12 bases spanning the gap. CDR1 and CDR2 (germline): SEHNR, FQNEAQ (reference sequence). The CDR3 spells CASSFTVRGTEAFF. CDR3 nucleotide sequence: TGTGCCAGCAGCTTTACAGTTCGTGGCACTGAAGCTTTCTTT.

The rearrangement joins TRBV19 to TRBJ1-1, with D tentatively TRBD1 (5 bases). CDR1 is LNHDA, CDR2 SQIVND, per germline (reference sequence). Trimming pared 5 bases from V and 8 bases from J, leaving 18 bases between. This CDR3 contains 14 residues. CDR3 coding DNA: TGTGCCAGTAGTGTACAGGCGCCCGCCTTGGAAGCTTTCTTT. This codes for CASSVQAPALEAFF. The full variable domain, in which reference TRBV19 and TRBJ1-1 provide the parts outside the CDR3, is DGGITQSPKYLFRKEGQNVTLSCEQNLNHDAMYWYRQDPGQGLRLIYYSQIVNDFQKGDIAEGYSVSREKKESFPLTVTSAQKNPTAFYLCASSVQAPALEAFFGQGTRLTVV.

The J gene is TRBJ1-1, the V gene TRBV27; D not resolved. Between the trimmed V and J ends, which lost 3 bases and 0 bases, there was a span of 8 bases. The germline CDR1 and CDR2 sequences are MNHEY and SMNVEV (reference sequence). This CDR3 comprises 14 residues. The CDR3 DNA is TGTGCCAGCAGTTTCTCTCGGGTGAACACTGAAGCTTTCTTT. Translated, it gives CASSFSRVNTEAFF.

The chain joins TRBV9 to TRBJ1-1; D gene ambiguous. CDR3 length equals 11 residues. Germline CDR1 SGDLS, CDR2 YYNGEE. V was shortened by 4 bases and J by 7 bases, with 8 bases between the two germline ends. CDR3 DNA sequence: TGTGCCAGCAGCCAGGCAGTTGAAGCTTTCTTT. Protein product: CASSQAVEAFF.

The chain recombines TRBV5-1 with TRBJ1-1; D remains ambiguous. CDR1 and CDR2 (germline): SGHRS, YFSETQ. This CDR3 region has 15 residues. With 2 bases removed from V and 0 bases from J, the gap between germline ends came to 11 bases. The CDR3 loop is CASSLDKKMNTEAFF. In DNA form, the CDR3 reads TGCGCCAGCAGCTTAGACAAGAAAATGAACACTGAAGCTTTCTTT.

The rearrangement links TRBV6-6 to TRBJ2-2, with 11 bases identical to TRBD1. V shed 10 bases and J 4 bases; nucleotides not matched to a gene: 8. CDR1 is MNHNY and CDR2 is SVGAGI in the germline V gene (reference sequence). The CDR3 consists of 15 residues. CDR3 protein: CATLPGTGGTGELFF. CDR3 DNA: TGTGCCACCTTGCCGGGGACAGGGGGCACCGGGGAGCTGTTTTTT.

CDR3 sequence reads: CASSAGANTDTQYF. CDR3 in DNA: TGTGCCAGCAGTGCAGGGGCTAACACAGATACGCAGTATTTT. The chain combines TRBV6-4 with TRBJ2-3; tentative D call: TRBD1 (6 bases). Between the trimmed V and J ends, which lost 4 bases and 2 bases, there was a span of 10 bases. Germline CDR1 is MRHNA and CDR2 is SNTAGT. The CDR3 covers 14 residues.

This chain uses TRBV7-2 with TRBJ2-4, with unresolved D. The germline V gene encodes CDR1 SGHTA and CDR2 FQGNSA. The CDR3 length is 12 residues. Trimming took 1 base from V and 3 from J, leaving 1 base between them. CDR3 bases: TGTGCCAGCAGCTTAGTCAAAAACATTCAGTACTTC. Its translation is CASSLVKNIQYF.

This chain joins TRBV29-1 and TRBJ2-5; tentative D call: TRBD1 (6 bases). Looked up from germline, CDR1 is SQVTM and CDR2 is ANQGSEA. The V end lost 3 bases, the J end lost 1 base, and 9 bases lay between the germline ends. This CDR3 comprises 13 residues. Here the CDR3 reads CSVDGQIQETQYF. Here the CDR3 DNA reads TGCAGCGTTGATGGACAGATCCAAGAGACCCAGTACTTC.

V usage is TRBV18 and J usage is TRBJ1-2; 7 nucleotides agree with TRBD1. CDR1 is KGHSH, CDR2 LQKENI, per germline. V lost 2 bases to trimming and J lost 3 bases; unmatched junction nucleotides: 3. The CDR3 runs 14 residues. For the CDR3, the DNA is TGTGCCAGCTCACCAGACAGGGAAGACTATGGCTACACCTTC. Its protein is CASSPDREDYGYTF.

The CDR3 reads CASSFGGSAASTDTQYF. The CDR3 bases are TGTGCCAGCAGCTTCGGGGGAAGCGCTGCTAGCACAGATACGCAGTATTTT. The chain uses TRBV7-2 and TRBJ2-3, with D tentatively TRBD2 (6 bases). Trimming removed 3 bases at V and 0 bases at J, with 16 bases between. Germline V lookup: CDR1 SGHTA, CDR2 FQGNSA. CDR3 length: 17 residues.

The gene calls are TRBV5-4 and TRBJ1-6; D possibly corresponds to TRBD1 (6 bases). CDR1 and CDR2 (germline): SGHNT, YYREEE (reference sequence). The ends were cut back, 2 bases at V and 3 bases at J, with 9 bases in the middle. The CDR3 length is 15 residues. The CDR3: CASSLQGVYNSPLHF. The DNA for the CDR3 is TGTGCCAGCAGCTTACAGGGAGTCTATAATTCACCCCTCCACTTT.

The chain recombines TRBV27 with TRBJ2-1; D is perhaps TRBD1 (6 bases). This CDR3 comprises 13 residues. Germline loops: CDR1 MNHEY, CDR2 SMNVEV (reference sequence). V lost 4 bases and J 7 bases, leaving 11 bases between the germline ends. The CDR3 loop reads CASSSSGQNEQFF. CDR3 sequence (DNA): TGTGCCAGCAGTTCCTCCGGACAGAATGAGCAGTTCTTC.

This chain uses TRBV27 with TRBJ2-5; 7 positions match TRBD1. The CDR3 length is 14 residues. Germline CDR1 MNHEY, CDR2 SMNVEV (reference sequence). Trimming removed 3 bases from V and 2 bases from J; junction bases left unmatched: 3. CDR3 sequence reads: CASSLHRGQETQYF. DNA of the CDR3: TGTGCCAGCAGTTTGCACAGGGGACAAGAGACCCAGTACTTC.

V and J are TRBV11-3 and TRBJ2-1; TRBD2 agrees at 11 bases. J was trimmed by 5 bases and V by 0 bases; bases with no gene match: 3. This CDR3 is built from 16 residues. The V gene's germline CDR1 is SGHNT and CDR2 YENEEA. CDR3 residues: CASSLEGTSGDNEQFF. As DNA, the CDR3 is TGTGCCAGCAGCTTAGAGGGGACTAGCGGTGACAATGAGCAGTTCTTC.

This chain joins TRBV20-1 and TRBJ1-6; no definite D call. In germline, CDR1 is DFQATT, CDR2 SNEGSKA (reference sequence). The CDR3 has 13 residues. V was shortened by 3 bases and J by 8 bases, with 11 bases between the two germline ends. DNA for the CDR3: TGCAGTGCTAGTGCTGCCCCCGATTCACCCCTCCACTTT. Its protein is CSASAAPDSPLHF.

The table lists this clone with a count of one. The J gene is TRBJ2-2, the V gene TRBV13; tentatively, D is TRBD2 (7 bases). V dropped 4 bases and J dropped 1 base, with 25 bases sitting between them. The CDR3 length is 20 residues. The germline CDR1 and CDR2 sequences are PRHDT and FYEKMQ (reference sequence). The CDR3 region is CASSSIPWGGLDVNTGELFF. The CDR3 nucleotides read TGTGCCAGCAGCTCCATACCCTGGGGGGGCCTGGACGTGAACACCGGGGAGCTGTTTTTT.

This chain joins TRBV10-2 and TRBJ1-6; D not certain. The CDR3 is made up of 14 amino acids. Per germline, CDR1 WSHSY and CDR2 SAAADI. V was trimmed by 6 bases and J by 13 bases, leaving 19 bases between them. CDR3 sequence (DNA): TGCGCCAGCAGGTCGGCGGGTTCTGAACCTCCCCTCCACTTT. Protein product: CASRSAGSEPPLHF.

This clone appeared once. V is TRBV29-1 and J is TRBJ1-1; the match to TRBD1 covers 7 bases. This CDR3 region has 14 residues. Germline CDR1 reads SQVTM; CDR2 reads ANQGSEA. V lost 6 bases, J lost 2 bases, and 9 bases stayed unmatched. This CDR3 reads CSVPWGTVNTEAFF. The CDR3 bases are TGCAGCGTCCCCTGGGGGACAGTAAACACTGAAGCTTTCTTT.

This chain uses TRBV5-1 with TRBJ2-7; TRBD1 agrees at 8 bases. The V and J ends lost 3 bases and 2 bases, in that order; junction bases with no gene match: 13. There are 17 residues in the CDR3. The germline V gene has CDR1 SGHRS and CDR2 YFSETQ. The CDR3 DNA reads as TGCGCCAGCAGCTCAAGGCCCCCAGGACAGGGTCCCTACGAGCAGTACTTC. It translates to CASSSRPPGQGPYEQYF.

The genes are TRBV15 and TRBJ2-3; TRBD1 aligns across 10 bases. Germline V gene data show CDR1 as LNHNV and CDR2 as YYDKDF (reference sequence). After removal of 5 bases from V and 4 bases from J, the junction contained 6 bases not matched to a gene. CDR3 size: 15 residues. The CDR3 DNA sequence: TGTGCCACCAGCCTACCGGGACAGGGGTCAGATACGCAGTATTTT. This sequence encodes CATSLPGQGSDTQYF. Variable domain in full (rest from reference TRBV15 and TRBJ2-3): DAMVIQNPRYQVTQFGKPVTLSCSQTLNHNVMYWYQQKSSQAPKLLFHYYDKDFNNEADTPDNFQSRRPNTSFCFLDIRSPGLGDTAMYLCATSLPGQGSDTQYFGPGTRLTVL.

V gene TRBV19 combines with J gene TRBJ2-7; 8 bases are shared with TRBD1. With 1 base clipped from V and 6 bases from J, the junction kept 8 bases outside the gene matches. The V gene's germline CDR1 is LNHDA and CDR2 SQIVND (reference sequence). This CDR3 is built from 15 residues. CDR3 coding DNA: TGTGCCAGTAGTATAGTTGGGACAGGCGGTTCCGAGCAGTACTTC. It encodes CASSIVGTGGSEQYF.

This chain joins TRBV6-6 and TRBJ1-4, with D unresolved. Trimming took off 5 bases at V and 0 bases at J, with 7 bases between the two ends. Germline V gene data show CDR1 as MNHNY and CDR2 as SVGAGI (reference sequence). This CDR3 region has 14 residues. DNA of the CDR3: TGTGCCAGCAGTCCCTCCTCAACTAATGAAAAACTGTTTTTT. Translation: CASSPSSTNEKLFF.

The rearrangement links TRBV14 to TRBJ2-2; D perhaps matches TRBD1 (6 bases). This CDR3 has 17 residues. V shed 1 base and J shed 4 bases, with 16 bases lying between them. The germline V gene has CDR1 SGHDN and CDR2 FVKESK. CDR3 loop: CASSQGFTGWATGELFF. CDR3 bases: TGTGCCAGCAGCCAAGGTTTTACAGGGTGGGCCACCGGGGAGCTGTTTTTT.

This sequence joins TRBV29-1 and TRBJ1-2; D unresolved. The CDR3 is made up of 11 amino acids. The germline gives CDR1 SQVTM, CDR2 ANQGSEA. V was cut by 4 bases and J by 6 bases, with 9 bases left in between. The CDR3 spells CSVGPTDGYTF. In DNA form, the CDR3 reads TGCAGCGTTGGGCCCACTGATGGCTACACCTTC. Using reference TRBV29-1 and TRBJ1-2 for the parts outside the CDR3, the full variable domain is SAVISQKPSRDICQRGTSLTIQCQVDSQVTMMFWYRQQPGQSLTLIATANQGSEATYESGFVIDKFPISRPNLTFSTLTVSNMSPEDSSIYLCSVGPTDGYTFGSGTRLTVV.

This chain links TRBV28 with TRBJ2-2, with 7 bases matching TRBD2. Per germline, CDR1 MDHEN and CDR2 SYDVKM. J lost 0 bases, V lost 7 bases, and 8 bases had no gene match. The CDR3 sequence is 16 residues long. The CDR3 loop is CASKTGGTTNTGELFF. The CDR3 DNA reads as TGTGCCAGCAAGACGGGGGGTACTACGAACACCGGGGAGCTGTTTTTT.